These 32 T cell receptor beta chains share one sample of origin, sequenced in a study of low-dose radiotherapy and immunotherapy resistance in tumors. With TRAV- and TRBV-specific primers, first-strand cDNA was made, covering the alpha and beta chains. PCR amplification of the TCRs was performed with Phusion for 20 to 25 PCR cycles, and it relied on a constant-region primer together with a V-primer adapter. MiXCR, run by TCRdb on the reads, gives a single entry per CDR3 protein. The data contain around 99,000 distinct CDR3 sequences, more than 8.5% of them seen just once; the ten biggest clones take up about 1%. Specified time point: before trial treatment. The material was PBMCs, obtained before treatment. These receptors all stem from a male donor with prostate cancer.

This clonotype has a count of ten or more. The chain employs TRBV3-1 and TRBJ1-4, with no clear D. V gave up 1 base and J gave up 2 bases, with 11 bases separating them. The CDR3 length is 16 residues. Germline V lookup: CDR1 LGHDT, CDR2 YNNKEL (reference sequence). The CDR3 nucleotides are TGTGCCAGCAGCCAAGCGGACGGTGCGACTAATGAAAAACTGTTTTTT. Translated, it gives CASSQADGATNEKLFF.

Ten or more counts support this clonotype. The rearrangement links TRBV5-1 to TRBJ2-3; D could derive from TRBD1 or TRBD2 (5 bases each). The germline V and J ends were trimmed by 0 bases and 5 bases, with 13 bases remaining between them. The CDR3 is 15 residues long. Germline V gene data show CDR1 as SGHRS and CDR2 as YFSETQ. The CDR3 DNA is TGCGCCAGCAGCTTGGCCCAACGTGGGGGAGATACGCAGTATTTT. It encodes CASSLAQRGGDTQYF. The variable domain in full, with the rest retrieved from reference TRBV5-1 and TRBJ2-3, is KAGVTQTPRYLIKTRGQQVTLSCSPISGHRSVSWYQQTPGQGLQFLFEYFSETQRNKGNFPGRFSGRQFSNSRSEMNVSTLELGDSALYLCASSLAQRGGDTQYFGPGTRLTVL.

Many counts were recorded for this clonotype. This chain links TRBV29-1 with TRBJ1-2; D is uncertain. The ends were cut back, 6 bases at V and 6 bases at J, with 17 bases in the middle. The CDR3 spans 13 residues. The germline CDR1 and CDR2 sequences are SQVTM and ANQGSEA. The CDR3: CSVMDPAENGYTF. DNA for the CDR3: TGCAGCGTCATGGACCCAGCCGAGAATGGCTACACCTTC.

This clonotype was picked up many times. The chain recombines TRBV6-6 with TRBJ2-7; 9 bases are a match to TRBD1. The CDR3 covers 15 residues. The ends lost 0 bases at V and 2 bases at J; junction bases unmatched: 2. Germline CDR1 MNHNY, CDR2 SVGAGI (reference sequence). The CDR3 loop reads CASSYSWDRAYEQYF. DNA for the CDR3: TGTGCCAGCAGTTACTCTTGGGACAGGGCCTACGAGCAGTACTTC.

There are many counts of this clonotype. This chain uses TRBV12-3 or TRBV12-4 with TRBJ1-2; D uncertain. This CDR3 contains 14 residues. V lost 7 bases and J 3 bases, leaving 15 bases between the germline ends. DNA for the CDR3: TGTGCCAGCACCTCGAGCAGCCGTGACTATGGCTACACCTTC. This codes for CASTSSSRDYGYTF.

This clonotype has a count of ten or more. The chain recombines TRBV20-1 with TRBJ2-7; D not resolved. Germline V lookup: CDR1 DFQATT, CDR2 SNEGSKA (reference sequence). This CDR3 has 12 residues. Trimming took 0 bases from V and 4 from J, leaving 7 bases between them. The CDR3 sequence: CSARDLGYEQYF. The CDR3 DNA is TGCAGTGCTAGAGATTTGGGTTACGAGCAGTACTTC.

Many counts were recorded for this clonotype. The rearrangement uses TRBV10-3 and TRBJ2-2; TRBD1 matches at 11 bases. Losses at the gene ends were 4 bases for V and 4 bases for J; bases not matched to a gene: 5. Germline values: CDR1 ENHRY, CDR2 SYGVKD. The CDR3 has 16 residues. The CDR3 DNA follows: TGTGCCATCAGTGTGGACAGGGGGCCTGGCACCGGGGAGCTGTTTTTT. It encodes CAISVDRGPGTGELFF.

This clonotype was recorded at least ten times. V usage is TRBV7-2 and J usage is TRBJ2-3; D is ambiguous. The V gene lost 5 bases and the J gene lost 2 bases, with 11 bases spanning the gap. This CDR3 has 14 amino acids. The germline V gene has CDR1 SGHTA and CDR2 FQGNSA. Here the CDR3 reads CASSPLMYTDTQYF. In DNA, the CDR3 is TGTGCCAGCAGCCCGCTAATGTACACAGATACGCAGTATTTT.

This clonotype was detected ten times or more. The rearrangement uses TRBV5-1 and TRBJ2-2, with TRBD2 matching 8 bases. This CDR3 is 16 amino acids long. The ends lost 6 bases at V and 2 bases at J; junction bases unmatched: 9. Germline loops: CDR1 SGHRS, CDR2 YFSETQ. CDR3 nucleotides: TGCGCCAGCAAGGAAACGGGAGGGCCCAACACCGGGGAGCTGTTTTTT. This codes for CASKETGGPNTGELFF. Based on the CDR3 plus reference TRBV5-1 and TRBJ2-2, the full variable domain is KAGVTQTPRYLIKTRGQQVTLSCSPISGHRSVSWYQQTPGQGLQFLFEYFSETQRNKGNFPGRFSGRQFSNSRSEMNVSTLELGDSALYLCASKETGGPNTGELFFGEGSRLTVL.

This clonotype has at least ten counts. The CDR3 loop is CSIPIKETQYF. The CDR3 nucleotides read TGCAGCATCCCAATCAAGGAGACCCAGTACTTC. The genes are TRBV29-1 and TRBJ2-5; D is undetermined. CDR3 length: 11 residues. V was clipped by 8 bases and J by 5 bases, with 12 bases between them. Germline CDR1 SQVTM, CDR2 ANQGSEA.

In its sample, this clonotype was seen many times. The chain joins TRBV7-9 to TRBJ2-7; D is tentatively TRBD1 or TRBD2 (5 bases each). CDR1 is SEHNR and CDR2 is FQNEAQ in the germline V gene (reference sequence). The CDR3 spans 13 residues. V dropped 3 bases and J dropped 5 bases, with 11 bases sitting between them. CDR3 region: CASSFGGAHEQYF. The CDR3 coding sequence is TGTGCCAGCAGCTTTGGGGGAGCCCACGAGCAGTACTTC. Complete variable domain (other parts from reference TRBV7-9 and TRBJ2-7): DTGVSQNPRHKITKRGQNVTFRCDPISEHNRLYWYRQTLGQGPEFLTYFQNEAQLEKSRLLSDRFSAERPKGSFSTLEIQRTEQGDSAMYLCASSFGGAHEQYFGPGTRLTVT.

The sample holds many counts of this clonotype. The DNA for the CDR3 is TGTGCCATCAGTGACTTAGCTTCCCCCCAAGAGACCCAGTACTTC. This sequence encodes CAISDLASPQETQYF. The genes are TRBV10-3 and TRBJ2-5; D gene ambiguous. The ends were cut back, 3 bases at V and 1 base at J, with 12 bases in the middle. Germline values: CDR1 ENHRY, CDR2 SYGVKD. The CDR3 has 15 residues.

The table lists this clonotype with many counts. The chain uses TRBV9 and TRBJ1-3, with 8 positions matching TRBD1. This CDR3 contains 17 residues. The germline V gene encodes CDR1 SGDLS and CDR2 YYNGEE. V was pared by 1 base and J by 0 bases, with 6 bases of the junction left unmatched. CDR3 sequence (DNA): TGTGCCAGCAGCGTATGGGGACAGGCGAGCTCTGGAAACACCATATATTTT. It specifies CASSVWGQASSGNTIYF.

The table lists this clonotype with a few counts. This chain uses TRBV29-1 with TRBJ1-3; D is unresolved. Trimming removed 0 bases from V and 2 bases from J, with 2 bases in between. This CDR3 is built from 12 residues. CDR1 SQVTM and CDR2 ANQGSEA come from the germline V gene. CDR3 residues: CSVEDTGNTIYF. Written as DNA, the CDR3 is TGCAGCGTTGAAGACACTGGAAACACCATATATTTT. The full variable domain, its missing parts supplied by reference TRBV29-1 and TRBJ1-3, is SAVISQKPSRDICQRGTSLTIQCQVDSQVTMMFWYRQQPGQSLTLIATANQGSEATYESGFVIDKFPISRPNLTFSTLTVSNMSPEDSSIYLCSVEDTGNTIYFGEGSWLTVV.

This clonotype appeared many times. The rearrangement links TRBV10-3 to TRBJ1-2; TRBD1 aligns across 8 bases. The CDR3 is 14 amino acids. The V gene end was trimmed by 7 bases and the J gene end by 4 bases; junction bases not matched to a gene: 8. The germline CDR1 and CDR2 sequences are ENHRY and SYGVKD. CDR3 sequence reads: CAITTGQGGYGYTF. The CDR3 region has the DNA TGTGCCATCACAACCGGACAGGGCGGCTATGGCTACACCTTC.

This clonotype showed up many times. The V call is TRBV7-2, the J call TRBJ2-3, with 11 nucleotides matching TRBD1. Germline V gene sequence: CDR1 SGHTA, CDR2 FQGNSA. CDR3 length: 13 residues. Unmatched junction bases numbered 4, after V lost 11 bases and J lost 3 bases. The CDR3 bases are TGTGCCGGTGGACAGGGGGCAACAGATACGCAGTATTTT. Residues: CAGGQGATDTQYF.

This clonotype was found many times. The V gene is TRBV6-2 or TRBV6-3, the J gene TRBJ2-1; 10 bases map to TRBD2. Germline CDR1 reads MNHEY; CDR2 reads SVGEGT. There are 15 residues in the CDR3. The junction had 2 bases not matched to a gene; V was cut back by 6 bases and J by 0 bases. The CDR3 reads CASRASGSSYNEQFF. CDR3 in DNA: TGTGCCAGCAGGGCTAGCGGGAGCTCCTACAATGAGCAGTTCTTC.

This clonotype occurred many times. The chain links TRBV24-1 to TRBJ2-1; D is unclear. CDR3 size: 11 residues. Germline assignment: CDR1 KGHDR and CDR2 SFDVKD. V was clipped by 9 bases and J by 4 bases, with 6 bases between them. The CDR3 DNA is TGTGCCACCCAACAATACAATGAGCAGTTCTTC. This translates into CATQQYNEQFF.

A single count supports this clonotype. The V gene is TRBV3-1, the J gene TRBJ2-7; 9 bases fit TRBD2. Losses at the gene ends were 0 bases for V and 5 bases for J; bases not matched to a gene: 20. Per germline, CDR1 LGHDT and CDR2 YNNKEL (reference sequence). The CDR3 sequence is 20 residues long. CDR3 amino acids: CASSQEPSGTGPGRFHEQYF. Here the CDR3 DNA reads TGTGCCAGCAGCCAAGAGCCTAGCGGGACGGGCCCGGGACGTTTCCACGAGCAGTACTTC.

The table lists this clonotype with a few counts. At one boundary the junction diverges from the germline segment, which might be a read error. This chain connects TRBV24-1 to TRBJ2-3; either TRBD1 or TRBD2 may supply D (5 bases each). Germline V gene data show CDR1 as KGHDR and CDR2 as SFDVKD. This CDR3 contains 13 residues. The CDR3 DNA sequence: TGTGCCACCCGTGACGGGGCAACAGATACGCAGTATTTT. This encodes CATRDGATDTQYF.

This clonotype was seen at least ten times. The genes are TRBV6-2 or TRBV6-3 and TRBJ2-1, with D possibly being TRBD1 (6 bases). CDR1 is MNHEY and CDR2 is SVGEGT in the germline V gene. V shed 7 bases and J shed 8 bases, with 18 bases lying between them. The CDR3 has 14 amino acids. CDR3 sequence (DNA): TGTGCCAGCACCCAAATGGGGGCAGCTCATGAGCAGTTCTTC. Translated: CASTQMGAAHEQFF.

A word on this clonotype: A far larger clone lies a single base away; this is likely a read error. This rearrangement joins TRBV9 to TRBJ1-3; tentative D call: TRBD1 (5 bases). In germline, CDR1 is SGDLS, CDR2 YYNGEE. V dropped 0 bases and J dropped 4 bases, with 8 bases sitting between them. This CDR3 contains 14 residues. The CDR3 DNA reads TGTGCCAGCAGCGTAGCAGGGCCCGGAAACACCATATATTTT. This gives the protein CASSVAGPGNTIYF.

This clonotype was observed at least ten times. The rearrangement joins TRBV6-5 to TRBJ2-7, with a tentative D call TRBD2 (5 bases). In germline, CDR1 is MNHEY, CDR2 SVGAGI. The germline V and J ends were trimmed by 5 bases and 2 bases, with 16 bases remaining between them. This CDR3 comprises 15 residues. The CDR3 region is CASSRDGGTAYEQYF. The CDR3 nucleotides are TGTGCCAGCAGTCGCGACGGAGGTACAGCCTACGAGCAGTACTTC.

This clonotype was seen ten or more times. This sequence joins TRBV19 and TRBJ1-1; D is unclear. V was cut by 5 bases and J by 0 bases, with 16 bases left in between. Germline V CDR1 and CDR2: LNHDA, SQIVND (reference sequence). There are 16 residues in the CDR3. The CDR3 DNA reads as TGTGCCAGTAGTTCCCGGTATTCGGCGGTGAACACTGAAGCTTTCTTT. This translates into CASSSRYSAVNTEAFF.

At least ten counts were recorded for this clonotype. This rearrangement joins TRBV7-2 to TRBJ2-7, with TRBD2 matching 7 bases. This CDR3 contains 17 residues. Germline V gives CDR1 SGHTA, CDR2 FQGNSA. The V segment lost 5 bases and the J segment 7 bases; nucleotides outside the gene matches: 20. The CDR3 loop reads CASSLGPAGANLVEQYF. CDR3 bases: TGTGCCAGCAGCCTAGGCCCGGCGGGAGCCAATTTGGTTGAGCAGTACTTC.

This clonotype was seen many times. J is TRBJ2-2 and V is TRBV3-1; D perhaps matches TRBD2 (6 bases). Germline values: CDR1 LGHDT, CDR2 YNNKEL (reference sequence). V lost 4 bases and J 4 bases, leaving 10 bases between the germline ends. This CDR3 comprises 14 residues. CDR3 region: CASSRGTPTGELFF. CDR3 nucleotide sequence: TGTGCCAGCAGCCGCGGGACTCCCACCGGGGAGCTGTTTTTT.

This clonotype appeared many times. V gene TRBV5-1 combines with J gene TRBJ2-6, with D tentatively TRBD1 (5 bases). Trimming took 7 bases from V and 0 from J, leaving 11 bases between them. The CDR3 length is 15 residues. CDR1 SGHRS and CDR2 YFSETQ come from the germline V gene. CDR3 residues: CASQGTGSGANVLTF. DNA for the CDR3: TGCGCCAGCCAGGGAACTGGCTCTGGGGCCAACGTCCTGACTTTC.

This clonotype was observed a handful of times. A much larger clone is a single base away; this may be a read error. The DNA of the CDR3 is TGCGCCAGCAGCTTGGGTCCGGGAGAGGGGAATGAGCAGTTCTTC. Amino acids: CASSLGPGEGNEQFF. The chain links TRBV5-1 to TRBJ2-1; a possible D gene is TRBD2 (6 bases). This CDR3 is 15 amino acids long. Trimming pared 0 bases from V and 7 bases from J, leaving 14 bases between. From germline, CDR1 is SGHRS and CDR2 YFSETQ.

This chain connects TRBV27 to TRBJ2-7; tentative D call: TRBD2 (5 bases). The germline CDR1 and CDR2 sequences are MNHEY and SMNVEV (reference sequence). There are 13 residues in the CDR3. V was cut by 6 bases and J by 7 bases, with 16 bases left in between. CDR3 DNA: TGTGCCAGCAGCTTGACGAATCGAGGGGAGCAGTACTTC. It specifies CASSLTNRGEQYF.

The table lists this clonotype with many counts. The CDR3 here is CASTSRPSSYNEQFF. The CDR3 DNA follows: TGTGCCAGCACCTCGCGCCCAAGCTCCTACAATGAGCAGTTCTTC. The chain recombines TRBV6-5 with TRBJ2-1; no clear D. Deletions cut 7 bases from V and 0 bases from J, with 13 bases between. Germline CDR1 and CDR2: MNHEY and SVGAGI. CDR3 length: 15 amino acids.

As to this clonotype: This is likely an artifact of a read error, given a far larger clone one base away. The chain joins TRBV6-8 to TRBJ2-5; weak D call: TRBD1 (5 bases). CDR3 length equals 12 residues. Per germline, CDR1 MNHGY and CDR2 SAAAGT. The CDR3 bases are TGTGCCAGCAGCTCAGGAACAGGTACCCGGTACTTC. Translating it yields CASSSGTGTRYF.

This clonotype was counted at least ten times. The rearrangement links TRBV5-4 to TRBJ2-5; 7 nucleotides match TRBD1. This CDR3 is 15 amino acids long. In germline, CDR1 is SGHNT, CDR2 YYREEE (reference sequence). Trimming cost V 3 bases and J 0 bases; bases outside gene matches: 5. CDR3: CASSSGTVYQETQYF. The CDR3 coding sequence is TGTGCCAGCAGCTCCGGGACAGTTTACCAAGAGACCCAGTACTTC. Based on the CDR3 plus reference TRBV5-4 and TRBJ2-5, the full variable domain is ETGVTQSPTHLIKTRGQQVTLRCSSQSGHNTVSWYQQALGQGPQFIFQYYREEENGRGNFPPRFSGLQFPNYSSELNVNALELDDSALYLCASSSGTVYQETQYFGPGTRLLVL.